Each of the 9 T cell receptor beta chains below was sequenced from the same sample in a study of blood T cells in healthy people across ages. Through a sample-barcoded 5' primer and a J-beta primer mix, a second PCR was run for about 6 to 11 cycles. Via MiXCR, TCRdb re-called the 5' RACE reads, giving one row per CDR3 protein. The data contain 980,000 or so distinct CDR3 sequences, approximately 49% of them singletons. Source material: blood. These receptors were collected from a young man in good health.

The CDR3 spells CASSKWAPGGGTSYEQYF. CDR3 DNA sequence: TGTGCCAGCAGCAAATGGGCCCCCGGCGGGGGAACGTCCTACGAGCAGTACTTC. This chain links TRBV4-2 with TRBJ2-4; 7 bases line up with TRBD2. The J call is uncertain, as TRBJ2-7 better fits the DNA end. This CDR3 region has 18 residues. Germline CDR1 reads LGHNA; CDR2 reads YNFKEQ.

In its sample, this clonotype was seen once. The chain combines TRBV11-3 with TRBJ1-3; D gene ambiguous. This CDR3 contains 14 residues. V lost 8 bases and J 4 bases, leaving 15 bases between the germline ends. Germline loops: CDR1 SGHNT, CDR2 YENEEA. The CDR3 protein is CASDPLVSGNTIYF. The CDR3 nucleotides are TGTGCCAGCGATCCCCTGGTATCGGGAAACACCATATATTTT.

This chain connects TRBV7-2 to TRBJ1-5; 7 nucleotides match TRBD1. After removal of 1 base from V and 2 bases from J, the junction contained 11 bases not matched to a gene. The CDR3 totals 18 residues. The germline V gene encodes CDR1 SGHTA and CDR2 FQGNSA. The CDR3 reads CASSLVVGPGGRNQPQHF. For the CDR3, the DNA is TGTGCCAGCAGCTTAGTTGTGGGGCCAGGGGGACGCAATCAGCCCCAGCATTTT.

The CDR3 region is CASSKERGTQYF. The CDR3 nucleotides are TGTGCCAGCAGCAAAGAGCGGGGTACGCAGTATTTT. This chain uses TRBV7-3 with TRBJ2-3; TRBD2 agrees at 7 bases. The length of the CDR3 is 12 residues. The V and J ends lost 5 bases and 8 bases, in that order; junction bases with no gene match: 4. Germline V gene sequence: CDR1 SGHTA, CDR2 FQGTGA.

The V call is TRBV4-1, the J call TRBJ2-7; 10 bases line up with TRBD2. Germline V gene lookup returns CDR1 MGHRA and CDR2 YSYEKL. This CDR3 spans 14 amino acids. The trim removed 5 bases at V and 3 bases at J, leaving 4 bases unmatched. CDR3 protein: CASSSRTSGYEQYF. The DNA of the CDR3 is TGCGCCAGCAGCTCTAGGACTAGCGGCTACGAGCAGTACTTC.

V usage is TRBV24-1 and J usage is TRBJ2-3; either TRBD1 or TRBD2 may fit D (5 bases each). V was clipped by 0 bases and J by 6 bases, with 12 bases between them. CDR1 and CDR2 (germline): KGHDR, SFDVKD. CDR3 length equals 15 residues. The CDR3 DNA reads as TGTGCCACCAGTGATTTGGGGAGAGGGACGGATACGCAGTATTTT. Residues: CATSDLGRGTDTQYF.

The V gene is TRBV2, the J gene TRBJ1-4; a weak D match, TRBD1 (6 bases). CDR1 SNHLY and CDR2 FYNNEI come from the germline V gene. This CDR3 spans 17 amino acids. V lost 3 bases, J lost 0 bases, and 14 bases lay in between. The CDR3, as DNA: TGTGCCAGCAGTGACGGGGGCGCGGTTGCAACTAATGAAAAACTGTTTTTT. Residues: CASSDGGAVATNEKLFF.

CDR3 sequence (DNA): TGTGCCAGCAGCTTAGGAGCGTCAGCCACGGGGACAGATACGCAGTATTTT. Its protein is CASSLGASATGTDTQYF. The chain uses TRBV7-9 and TRBJ2-3; weak D call: TRBD2 (5 bases). Germline V CDR1 and CDR2: SEHNR, FQNEAQ (reference sequence). This CDR3 region has 17 residues. Trimming removed 1 base from V and 3 bases from J, with 17 bases in between.

The chain is built from TRBV28 and TRBJ1-4, with D perhaps matching TRBD1 (5 bases). The CDR3 covers 14 residues. Germline CDR1 reads MDHEN; CDR2 reads SYDVKM. The V gene lost 3 bases and the J gene lost 5 bases, with 10 bases spanning the gap. For the CDR3, the DNA is TGTGCCAGCAGTTTGCAGGGTATCAATGAAAAACTGTTTTTT. It translates to CASSLQGINEKLFF.